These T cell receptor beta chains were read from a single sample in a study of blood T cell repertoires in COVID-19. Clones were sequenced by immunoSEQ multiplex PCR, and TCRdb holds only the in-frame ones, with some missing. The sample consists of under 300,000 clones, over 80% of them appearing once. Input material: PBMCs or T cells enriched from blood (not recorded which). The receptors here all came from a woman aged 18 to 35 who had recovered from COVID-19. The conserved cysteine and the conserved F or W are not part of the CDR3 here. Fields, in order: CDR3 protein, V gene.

ASTPGGRQF	TRBV3-1/TRBV3-2
ASGLAGGDTQY	TRBV12-5
ASGLATGTSNSPLH	TRBV12-5
ASSQDPAGGETQY	TRBV4-2
ASSVEWGQGTYGYT	TRBV9
ASSGGTADTQY	TRBV25-1
ASSFPLAGKETQY	TRBV28
ASKTGTGGNTIY	TRBV2
ASSQRPGWDTEAF	TRBV27
ASSPGEGDREKLF	TRBV18
ASSIGDRAPYEQY	TRBV19
ASSEPGQGGGYT	TRBV27
ASSLGASSGNTIY	TRBV5-5
ASSFSSLQDGYT	TRBV5-1
ASSLPQGGLAGVGTYNEQF	TRBV5-1
ASSLAGTHNEQF	TRBV5-1
ASSQETGGLGTF	TRBV4-2
SVVRVRGRVYEQY	TRBV29-1
ASSPIRQNTEAF	TRBV18
SAEPTLPGDYGYT	TRBV29-1
ASSPSGVDWKNIQY	TRBV3-1/TRBV3-2
ASSLRLAPLPYNEQF	TRBV5-6
ASRQDREYQPQH	TRBV28
ASSPSDTRGYT	TRBV18
ASSLAGGETQY	TRBV5-4
ASSVPGPSTFYEQY	TRBV10-1
ASSLGAGGLTEAF	TRBV7-3
ASSQGGEQY	TRBV3-1/TRBV3-2
ASSGTGTGGEQY	TRBV5-1
ASSRRDTKGAF	TRBV19
ASSLNTLNYGYT	TRBV6-6
ASSAARQETQY	TRBV2
ASSLRVTGVTEAF	TRBV5-1
ASSPRAGGDNEQF	TRBV28
SAMGQNPEAF	TRBV29-1
ASSKTRQSTDSPLH	TRBV7-2
ASSSGTGKEKLF	TRBV7-8
ASSQEVPRKYGYT	TRBV11-3
ASRQGLNTEAF	TRBV28
ASSAGKNTEAF	TRBV5-1
ASSYLTGDGYT	TRBV6-6